The clone carrying this TCR beta chain showed up many times. Researchers amplified the TCR beta CDR3 regions from RNA transcripts. Primed by the HTBI set, a first-round RT-PCR was run on the TCR CDR3. Using its own MiXCR run on the multiplex PCR reads, TCRdb lists one record per CDR3 protein. Of around 300,000 distinct CDR3 sequences listed, less than 30% were seen once; the top ten hold about a quarter. Any patient presenting with uncontrolled infection, other autoimmune disease, pregnancy or lactation was left out. This specimen belongs to a study of T cells in Graves' hyperthyroidism and ophthalmopathy. The CDR3 has 14 residues. J lost 6 bases, V lost 7 bases, and 12 bases had no gene match. Germline V gene sequence: CDR1 DFQATT, CDR2 SNEGSKA (reference sequence).

The source of this sequence is a man aged 35 to 55 with Graves' hyperthyroidism that later progressed to Graves' ophthalmopathy. The gene calls are TRBV20-1 and TRBJ1-5, with TRBD1 identical over 7 bases. The sample comprised blood. DNA of the CDR3: TGCAGTGTTCCGACAGGGTGGGATAGTCAGCCCCAGCATTTT. It translates to CSVPTGWDSQPQHF.